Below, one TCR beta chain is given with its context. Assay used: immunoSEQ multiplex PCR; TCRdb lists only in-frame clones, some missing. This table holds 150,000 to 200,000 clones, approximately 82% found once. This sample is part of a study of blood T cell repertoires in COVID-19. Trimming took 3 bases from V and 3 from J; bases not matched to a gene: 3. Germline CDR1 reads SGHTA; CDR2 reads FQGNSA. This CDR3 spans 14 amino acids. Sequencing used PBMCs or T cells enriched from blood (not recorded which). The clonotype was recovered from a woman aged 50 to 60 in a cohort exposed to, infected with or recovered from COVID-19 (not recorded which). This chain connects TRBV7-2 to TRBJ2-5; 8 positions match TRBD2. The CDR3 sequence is CASSFQAGEETQYF. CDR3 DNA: TGTGCCAGCAGCTTTCAAGCGGGAGAAGAGACCCAGTACTTC.